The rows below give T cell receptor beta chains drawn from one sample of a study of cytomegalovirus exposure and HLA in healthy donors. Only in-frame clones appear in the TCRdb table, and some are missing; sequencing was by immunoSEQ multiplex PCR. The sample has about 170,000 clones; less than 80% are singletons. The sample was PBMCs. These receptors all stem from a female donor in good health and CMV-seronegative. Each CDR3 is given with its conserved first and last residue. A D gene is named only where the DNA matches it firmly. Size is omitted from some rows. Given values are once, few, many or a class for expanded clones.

TGTGCCAGCGGGGGGGGAAACACTGAAGCTTTCTTT	CASGGGNTEAFF	TRBJ1-1	TRBV2	-	-
TGCGCCAGCAGCTTGGGAGGGGGTAGCAATCAGCCCCAGCATTTT	CASSLGGGSNQPQHF	TRBJ1-5	TRBV5-1	-	-
TGCGCCAGCAGCTTTCGGTCCTCCTACGAGCAGTACTTC	CASSFRSSYEQYF	TRBJ2-7	TRBV5-1	-	once
TGTGCCATCAAATTGGAGTGGCGGGGAGGCGCAGATACGCAGTATTTT	CAIKLEWRGGADTQYF	TRBJ2-3	TRBV10-3	-	-
TGCGCCAGCAGCCGACAGGGGGCATCAGGAAACACCATATATTTT	CASSRQGASGNTIYF	TRBJ1-3	TRBV5-1	TRBD1	-
TGTGCCAGCACAAGACAGGGTGGGAACTATGGCTACACCTTC	CASTRQGGNYGYTF	TRBJ1-2	TRBV25-1	TRBD1	-
TGCGCCAGCAGCCACGCTCTTCAGTCTCCCTATGGCTACACCTTC	CASSHALQSPYGYTF	TRBJ1-2	TRBV4-3	-	few
TGCGCCAGCAGCTTGGGACAGGAATGGGAAAAACTGTTTTTT	CASSLGQEWEKLFF	TRBJ1-4	TRBV5-1	-	-
TGTGCCAGCAGCTTGTTACGGGAGCAGTTCTTC	CASSLLREQFF	TRBJ2-1	TRBV5-4	-	-
TGTGCCAGCGGGCGAGAGATCGAGCAGTACTTC	CASGREIEQYF	TRBJ2-7	TRBV2	-	once
TGTGCCAGCTCACCATCAGGAGAGACCCAGTACTTC	CASSPSGETQYF	TRBJ2-5	TRBV18	-	few
TGTGCCAGCAGCCCCGGGACTAGCGGATTCACAGATACGCAGTATTTT	CASSPGTSGFTDTQYF	TRBJ2-3	TRBV9	TRBD2	-
TGCGCCAGCAGCCCAAGCGGGATCTCCTACAATGAGCAGTTCTTC	CASSPSGISYNEQFF	TRBJ2-1	TRBV5-1	TRBD2	few
TGTGCCAGCTCACCGGGACAGACAGATACGCAGTATTTT	CASSPGQTDTQYF	TRBJ2-3	TRBV18	TRBD1	-
TGTGCCAGCAGCTGGACCCTCAACCGCGGGGGGCTAGGAAACACCATATATTTT	CASSWTLNRGGLGNTIYF	TRBJ1-3	TRBV5-6	-	few
TGTGCCAGCAGCCCCGACAGGTCCTATGGCTACACCTTC	CASSPDRSYGYTF	TRBJ1-2	TRBV7-3	-	-
TGTGCCAGCAGCTTAGAGGGCAACTCTGGGGCCAACGGCCTGACTTTC	CASSLEGNSGANGLTF	TRBJ2-6	TRBV11-1	-	-
TGCGCCAGCAGCATCGGGGGGGCCGGCGAGACCCAGTACTTC	CASSIGGAGETQYF	TRBJ2-5	TRBV5-1	TRBD2	-
TGTGCCAGCAGTCCGCAAGGGACTAGCGGGAGGAGCGGGGAGCTGTTTTTT	CASSPQGTSGRSGELFF	TRBJ2-2	TRBV27	TRBD2	-
TGTGCCTGGCCCGAGCAGTACTTC	CAWPEQYF	TRBJ2-7	TRBV4-2	-	-
TGTGCCAGCAGGTCGACAGGGCGGGGTGGCTACACCTTC	CASRSTGRGGYTF	TRBJ1-2	TRBV7-8	TRBD1	-
TGTGCCAGCAGCTTTCTAGAGGGACTTTTTCGGGAAAAGGTGTTTTTT	CASSFLEGLFREKVFF	TRBJ1-4	TRBV28	-	-
TGTGCCTGGAGTGTAAAGGCAGGGAATATTGTCACTGAAGCTTTCTTT	CAWSVKAGNIVTEAFF	TRBJ1-1	TRBV30	-	-
TGTGCCAGCAGCTTCTCGGGCGGGTCGACTTCCTACGAGCAGTACTTC	CASSFSGGSTSYEQYF	TRBJ2-7	TRBV5-6	-	-
TGTGCCAGCAGCCCCCTAGCTCAAGAGACCCAGTACTTC	CASSPLAQETQYF	TRBJ2-5	TRBV7-3	-	few
TGCAGCGTCCGGGGGATGAACACTGAAGCTTTCTTT	CSVRGMNTEAFF	TRBJ1-1	TRBV29-1	-	-
TGTGCCATCAGTGACCAGGTCGAGCAGTTCTTC	CAISDQVEQFF	TRBJ2-1	TRBV10-3	-	-
TGTGCCAGCAGTGAATATGGCAGGGGAACTGGAAACACCATATATTTT	CASSEYGRGTGNTIYF	TRBJ1-3	TRBV6-1	-	-
TGCGCCAGCAGCGGCGGACAGGGGGCGGGAAGCGGTGGGGCCAACGTCCTGACTTTC	CASSGGQGAGSGGANVLTF	TRBJ2-6	TRBV5-1	TRBD1	-
TGTGCCAGCAGTTTGGGACAGATTAGCAATCAGCCCCAGCATTTT	CASSLGQISNQPQHF	TRBJ1-5	TRBV28	TRBD1	once
TGCGCCAGCAGCCACGAAGGACAGTACACAGATACGCAGTATTTT	CASSHEGQYTDTQYF	TRBJ2-3	TRBV4-3	-	-
TGTGCCAGCAGTGTTATGGAGGGTCGCGAGCAGTACTTC	CASSVMEGREQYF	TRBJ2-7	TRBV5-8	-	-
TGTGCCAGCAGCTTTTGGGGAGAGGGCGGCTATGGCTACACCTTC	CASSFWGEGGYGYTF	TRBJ1-2	TRBV28	-	once
TGTGCCAGCAGTTTGGGACTAGCGGGGGGGGAGCAGTACTTC	CASSLGLAGGEQYF	TRBJ2-7	TRBV2	TRBD2	-
TGCGCCAGCAGCCAAGAAGCGGGACGGCTCAATCAGCCCCAGCATTTT	CASSQEAGRLNQPQHF	TRBJ1-5	TRBV4-3	-	once
TGTGCCAGCAGCCCTACCCGTCAGGGGGCGATGGAGCAGTACTTC	CASSPTRQGAMEQYF	TRBJ2-7	TRBV7-6	TRBD1	-
TGCGCCAGCAGCGTACAGGGGAGCTCCTACGAGCAGTACTTC	CASSVQGSSYEQYF	TRBJ2-7	TRBV5-1	TRBD1	-
TGTGCCATCCAGGGTGTTTTAGGCTACGAGCAGTACTTC	CAIQGVLGYEQYF	TRBJ2-7	TRBV28	-	-
TGCGCCAGCAGCTTGGCCTTTCAGGGCATAAGCTCTGGGGCCAACGGCCTGACTTTC	CASSLAFQGISSGANGLTF	TRBJ2-6	TRBV5-1	-	once
TGCGCCAGCAGTATAGGTCTAGCCAATGAGCAGTTCTTC	CASSIGLANEQFF	TRBJ2-1	TRBV5-1	-	-
TGCGCCAGCAGCTCTAATCCGGGACAGGGCGATGGCTACACCTTC	CASSSNPGQGDGYTF	TRBJ1-2	TRBV5-1	TRBD1	-
TGTGCCAGCAGCCAAGGCGGGAGCCCAGATACGCAGTATTTT	CASSQGGSPDTQYF	TRBJ2-3	TRBV16	TRBD2	-
TGTGCCAGCAGCAGTCGGACAGATAGCAATCAGCCCCAGCATTTT	CASSSRTDSNQPQHF	TRBJ1-5	TRBV6-5	-	-
TGTGCCACCTTAGAGGGAGGGCGCTATGGCTACACCTTC	CATLEGGRYGYTF	TRBJ1-2	TRBV25-1	-	-
TGTGCCAGCAGCGAGGAGGGGGGGACAGATACGCAGTATTTT	CASSEEGGTDTQYF	TRBJ2-3	TRBV13	-	few
TGCACCAGCAGACGATCCCGGTTGGGCCGACCTCAGGAGCAGTTCTTC	CTSRRSRLGRPQEQFF	TRBJ2-1	TRBV1	-	few
TGTGCCAGTAGTATCCCGGGACTAGCGGGAATCGATGAGCAGTTCTTC	CASSIPGLAGIDEQFF	TRBJ2-1	TRBV19	TRBD2	-
TGCGCCAGCAGCCCCTCGACTAGCGGGACCCTTTACGAGCAGTACTTC	CASSPSTSGTLYEQYF	TRBJ2-7	TRBV4-3	TRBD2	-
TGCAGCGGACGACCCAGGGGAGTGTTGGGAGAGACCCAGTACTTC	CSGRPRGVLGETQYF	TRBJ2-5	TRBV29-1	-	-
TGTGCCAGTAGTATAGGGGGACAGGGGACCCCCTGGCTGTTTTTT	CASSIGGQGTPWLFF	TRBJ2-2	TRBV19	TRBD1	few
TGTGCCAGCAGCTATGCGGGGGGGCTTGAAAAACTGTTTTTT	CASSYAGGLEKLFF	TRBJ1-4	TRBV7-9	-	once
TGCGCCAGCAGCCAAGATGGTCGCGACGGGTCCGAGCAGTACTTC	CASSQDGRDGSEQYF	TRBJ2-7	TRBV4-1	-	-